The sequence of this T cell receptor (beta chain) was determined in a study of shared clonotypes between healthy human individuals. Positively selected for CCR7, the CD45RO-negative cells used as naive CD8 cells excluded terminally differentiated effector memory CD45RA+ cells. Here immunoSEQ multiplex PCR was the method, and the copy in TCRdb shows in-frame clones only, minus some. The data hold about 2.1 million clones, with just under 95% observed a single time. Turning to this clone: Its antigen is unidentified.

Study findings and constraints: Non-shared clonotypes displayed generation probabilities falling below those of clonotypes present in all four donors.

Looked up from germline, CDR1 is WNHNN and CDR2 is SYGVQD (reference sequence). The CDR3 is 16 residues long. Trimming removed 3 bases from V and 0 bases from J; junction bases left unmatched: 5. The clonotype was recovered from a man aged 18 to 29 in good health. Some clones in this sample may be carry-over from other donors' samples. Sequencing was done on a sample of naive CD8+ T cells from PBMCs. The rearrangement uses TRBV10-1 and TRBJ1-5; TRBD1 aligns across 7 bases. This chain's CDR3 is CASSDNGTASNQPQHF. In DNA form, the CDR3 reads TGCGCCAGCAGTGATAACGGGACAGCTAGCAATCAGCCCCAGCATTTT.